The 31 T cell receptor beta chains listed next were all sequenced from one sample in a study of metastatic and nonmetastatic thyroid tumors. No treatment of any kind had been given to any patient before thyroid surgery. TCRdb ran MiXCR on the PCR reads. Of 35,000 or so clones listed, over 15% are singletons. Material: blood. Receptors originate from a male donor with papillary thyroid cancer or a benign thyroid nodule (not recorded which). Some clones in this sample may be carry-over from other donors' samples.

The V call is TRBV5-1, the J call TRBJ2-5; 11 bases are shared with TRBD2. The CDR3 sequence is 16 residues long. Trimming at V came to 2 bases and at J to 3 bases, leaving 6 bases not matched to a gene. In germline, CDR1 is SGHRS, CDR2 YFSETQ. CDR3 bases: TGCGCCAGCAGCTTTCCCGAGACTAGCGGGAAAGAGACCCAGTACTTC. Translation gives CASSFPETSGKETQYF.

This clone appeared many times. This chain links TRBV7-2 with TRBJ2-7; TRBD1 is a possible D gene (8 bases). The CDR3 spans 15 residues. V was shortened by 5 bases and J by 0 bases, with 14 bases between the two germline ends. The V gene's germline CDR1 is SGHTA and CDR2 FQGNSA. CDR3 DNA sequence: TGTGCCAGCAGCGTACAGGGGGGGAGCTCCTACGAGCAGTACTTC. Protein sequence: CASSVQGGSSYEQYF.

J is TRBJ1-2 and V is TRBV24-1, with TRBD1 as a possible D gene (5 bases). The germline gives CDR1 KGHDR, CDR2 SFDVKD. V was trimmed by 1 base and J by 1 base, leaving 15 bases between them. CDR3 size: 17 residues. CDR3 bases: TGTGCCACCAGTGATTTTGACAGTGGGCTGTGTAACTATGGCTACACCTTC. Translated: CATSDFDSGLCNYGYTF.

There are a few counts of this clone. The chain uses TRBV7-9 and TRBJ1-1; weak D call: TRBD1 (5 bases). CDR3 length equals 13 residues. V shed 5 bases and J shed 11 bases, with 18 bases lying between them. Germline V CDR1 and CDR2: SEHNR, FQNEAQ (reference sequence). DNA of the CDR3: TGTGCCAGCAGCCCGCCCGGGGCCTCCGAGGCTTTCTTT. Its protein is CASSPPGASEAFF.

This clone was seen many times. An end of the junction differs from the germline gene, which may be a read error. This same CDR3 is encoded by further DNA sequences in the sample. J is TRBJ2-5 and V is TRBV11-2, with unresolved D. The germline CDR1 and CDR2 sequences are SGHAT and FQNNGV. The CDR3 totals 16 residues. CDR3 loop: CASSLSLVEARETQYF. The CDR3 DNA reads as TGTGCCAGCAGCTTAAGTTTGGTAGAAGCTCGAGAGACCCAGTACTTT.

In its sample, this clone is large. The chain recombines TRBV5-8 with TRBJ2-3; TRBD2 aligns across 8 bases. The CDR3 consists of 15 residues. In germline, CDR1 is SGHTS, CDR2 YDEGEE. The J segment lost 6 bases and the V segment lost 0 bases, leaving 6 bases of the junction unmatched. CDR3 DNA sequence: TGTGCCAGCAGCTTGGAGGGACTAGGGAAGGATACGCAGTATTTT. Translation gives CASSLEGLGKDTQYF.

This chain joins TRBV6-6 and TRBJ2-5, with a tentative D call TRBD1 (7 bases). This CDR3 comprises 14 residues. The V end was cut by 2 bases, the J end by 4 bases, with 11 bases between. Germline V lookup: CDR1 MNHNY, CDR2 SVGAGI (reference sequence). CDR3 coding DNA: TGTGCCAGCAGTTACGGACAGGAGGGAGAGACCCAGTACTTC. This encodes CASSYGQEGETQYF.

This clone appeared many times. The chain recombines TRBV4-3 with TRBJ2-2; D unresolved. Trimming stripped 4 bases from V and 0 bases from J, with 12 bases between. CDR1 and CDR2 from the germline V gene are LGHNA and YSLEER. This CDR3 contains 16 residues. CDR3 loop: CASSLGLSTNTGELFF. In DNA, the CDR3 is TGCGCCAGCAGCCTGGGCCTATCTACGAACACCGGGGAGCTGTTTTTT.

The rearrangement uses TRBV5-1 and TRBJ2-7, with TRBD2 matching over 9 bases. Trimming took 0 bases from V and 2 from J; bases not matched to a gene: 9. This CDR3 contains 17 residues. Germline values: CDR1 SGHRS, CDR2 YFSETQ. The CDR3 spells CASSLAVISGSPYEQYF. The CDR3, as DNA: TGCGCCAGCAGCTTGGCAGTAATTAGCGGGAGTCCCTACGAGCAGTACTTC.

This clone showed up many times. This chain joins TRBV12-3 or TRBV12-4 and TRBJ1-4; TRBD1 might be the D (5 bases). The CDR3 consists of 17 residues. V gave up 5 bases and J gave up 4 bases, with 20 bases separating them. The CDR3 DNA reads as TGTGCCAGCAGTCGGGCGCGTGGGGGGACGGATAATGAAAAACTGTTTTTT. Its protein is CASSRARGGTDNEKLFF.

As regards this clone: At one boundary the junction diverges from the germline segment, which might be a read error. The chain couples TRBV6-2 or TRBV6-3 to TRBJ1-2; 12 nucleotides line up with TRBD1. There are 18 residues in the CDR3. CDR1 and CDR2 from the germline V gene are MNHEY and SVGEGT. CDR3 sequence (DNA): TGTGCCAGCAGTGACTCGAAGGGACAGGGGGCTATTAACTATGTCTACACCTTC. As protein: CASSDSKGQGAINYVYTF.

This clone was counted at least ten times. This rearrangement joins TRBV6-1 to TRBJ1-2; no definite D call. The germline V gene encodes CDR1 MNHNS and CDR2 SASEGT. Trimming removed 5 bases at V and 1 base at J, with 5 bases between. This CDR3 contains 12 residues. CDR3 DNA sequence: TGTGCCAGCAGTTCTTATAACTATGGCTACACCTTC. Amino acids: CASSSYNYGYTF.

This clone is medium-sized by share. CDR3 residues: CASSRQGAITDTQYF. The CDR3 DNA sequence: TGTGCCAGCAGTCGTCAGGGGGCGATTACAGATACGCAGTATTTT. V usage is TRBV6-1 and J usage is TRBJ2-3; TRBD1 agrees at 8 bases. The CDR3 is 15 amino acids. Germline V lookup: CDR1 MNHNS, CDR2 SASEGT. V shed 5 bases, J shed 3 bases, and the junction held 7 bases outside the gene matches.

This clone was picked up many times. This chain uses TRBV5-1 with TRBJ2-7; possible D gene TRBD1, 5 bases. Germline CDR1 is SGHRS and CDR2 is YFSETQ. V was shortened by 7 bases and J by 7 bases, with 21 bases between the two germline ends. The CDR3 totals 14 residues. The CDR3 bases are TGCGCCAGCCGGCCGGTAGGGGCGGTCATAGAGCAGTACTTC. This translates into CASRPVGAVIEQYF.

This clone was seen repeatedly, ten times or more. V usage is TRBV19 and J usage is TRBJ1-1; perhaps TRBD1 as D (5 bases). In germline, CDR1 is LNHDA, CDR2 SQIVND (reference sequence). The V and J ends lost 6 bases and 4 bases respectively, with 18 bases between them. This CDR3 comprises 15 residues. For the CDR3, the DNA is TGTGCCAGTAGAAAACAACGGGGACGGGGCACTGAAGCTTTCTTT. Translated, it gives CASRKQRGRGTEAFF. Filled out from reference TRBV19 and TRBJ1-1, the complete variable domain reads DGGITQSPKYLFRKEGQNVTLSCEQNLNHDAMYWYRQDPGQGLRLIYYSQIVNDFQKGDIAEGYSVSREKKESFPLTVTSAQKNPTAFYLCASRKQRGRGTEAFFGQGTRLTVV.

This clone is classed as medium-sized. The chain couples TRBV7-3 to TRBJ2-1, with D possibly being TRBD1 (5 bases). The CDR3 loop spans 13 amino acids. Germline loops: CDR1 SGHTA, CDR2 FQGTGA. V was cut by 2 bases and J by 6 bases, with 8 bases left in between. Here the CDR3 reads CASSLGQGNEQFF. For the CDR3, the DNA is TGTGCCAGCAGCTTAGGGCAGGGCAATGAGCAGTTCTTC.

The J gene is TRBJ2-7, the V gene TRBV4-2, with D unclear. Trimming cost V 1 base and J 9 bases, with 16 bases left between them. This CDR3 spans 14 amino acids. Germline V gives CDR1 LGHNA, CDR2 YNFKEQ. In nucleotides, the CDR3 is TGTGCCAGCAGCCAAGCTCCTACTGTAGGTGGGCAGTACTTC. Its translation: CASSQAPTVGGQYF.

The sample holds many counts of this clone. CDR3 loop: CASSLYGGDYGNTIYF. The CDR3 DNA reads TGTGCCAGCAGTTTATATGGAGGGGATTACGGGAACACCATATATTTT. The V call is TRBV28, the J call TRBJ1-3, with D perhaps TRBD1 (5 bases). From germline, CDR1 is MDHEN and CDR2 SYDVKM. This CDR3 has 16 residues. V gave up 1 base and J gave up 7 bases, with 17 bases separating them.

This clone was found many times. The rearrangement joins TRBV2 to TRBJ1-2; D unclear. The CDR3 has 13 residues. In germline, CDR1 is SNHLY, CDR2 FYNNEI. Trimming left V 2 bases short and J 4 bases short, with 8 bases between. The CDR3 is CASSELRVYGYTF. CDR3 bases: TGTGCCAGCAGTGAACTCCGGGTCTATGGCTACACCTTC. The entire variable domain, with the rest obtained from reference TRBV2 and TRBJ1-2, is as follows: EPEVTQTPSHQVTQMGQEVILRCVPISNHLYFYWYRQILGQKVEFLVSFYNNEISEKSEIFDDQFSVERPDGSNFTLKIRSTKLEDSAMYFCASSELRVYGYTFGSGTRLTVV.

In this sample, this clone turned up many times. The chain's CDR3 is CAWDVNTGELFF. In DNA, the CDR3 is TGTGCCTGGGACGTCAACACCGGGGAGCTGTTTTTT. The chain uses TRBV30 and TRBJ2-2; D unresolved. The germline V gene has CDR1 GTSNPN and CDR2 SVGIG (reference sequence). V dropped 5 bases and J dropped 2 bases, with 6 bases sitting between them. The CDR3 contains 12 residues.

This clone turned up a few times. A read error is possible here, since a much larger clone lies one base away. This chain links TRBV25-1 with TRBJ2-3, with D unresolved. The V gene's germline CDR1 is MGHDK and CDR2 SYGVNS. This CDR3 comprises 14 residues. The CDR3 loop reads CASSPGSSTDTLYF. In DNA form, the CDR3 reads TGTGCCAGCAGTCCCGGGTCCTCCACAGATACGCTGTACTTT.

This clone has at least ten counts. The rearrangement joins TRBV12-3 or TRBV12-4 to TRBJ2-1, with 10 positions matching TRBD1. CDR3 length: 13 amino acids. V shed 9 bases and J 5 bases; nucleotides not matched to a gene: 4. The CDR3 sequence: CASRQGANNEQFF. The CDR3 region has the DNA TGTGCCAGTAGACAGGGGGCGAACAATGAGCAGTTCTTC.

This clone was seen many times. The V and J genes are TRBV5-6 and TRBJ2-7, with D tentatively TRBD2 (7 bases). There are 15 residues in the CDR3. Germline lookup yields CDR1 SGHDT and CDR2 YYEEEE. V lost 4 bases and J lost 0, with 14 bases in between. The CDR3 protein is CASSGGGDTSYEQYF. Written as DNA, the CDR3 is TGTGCCAGCAGCGGGGGAGGGGACACCTCCTACGAGCAGTACTTC.

This clone was counted ten times or more. This chain connects TRBV4-3 to TRBJ1-2; D is perhaps TRBD1 (5 bases). Germline V gene lookup returns CDR1 LGHNA and CDR2 YSLEER. Trimming cost V 4 bases and J 2 bases, with 14 bases left between them. The CDR3 has 15 amino acids. The CDR3 DNA reads as TGCGCCAGCAGCCCAAGCCGGACAAACAACTATGGCTACACCTTC. Protein product: CASSPSRTNNYGYTF.

This clone is classed as medium-sized. The V and J genes are TRBV28 and TRBJ2-2; D remains unclear. CDR1 is MDHEN and CDR2 is SYDVKM in the germline V gene. CDR3 size: 15 residues. The V and J ends lost 3 bases and 3 bases respectively, with 11 bases between them. CDR3 sequence reads: CASSLASGYTGELFF. Here the CDR3 DNA reads TGTGCCAGCAGTTTGGCGTCTGGGTACACCGGGGAGCTGTTTTTT.

This clone was seen many times. One end of the junction does not line up with germline, which may come from a read error. The chain has TRBV4-1 and TRBJ2-1, with TRBD2 matching over 7 bases. The germline gives CDR1 MGHRA, CDR2 YSYEKL. This CDR3 has 15 residues. CDR3 residues: CASRETAGPYDEQFF. CDR3 nucleotides: TGCGCCAGCAGGGAAACAGCGGGGCCCTACGATGAGCAGTTCTTC.

The gene calls are TRBV27 and TRBJ2-3, with 13 nucleotides matching TRBD2. The ends lost 6 bases at V and 2 bases at J; junction bases unmatched: 8. Germline CDR1 is MNHEY and CDR2 is SMNVEV (reference sequence). The CDR3 is 17 amino acids. The CDR3 region has the DNA TGTGCCAGCAGACTAATGGGGACTAGCGGGGACACAGATACGCAGTATTTT. This gives the protein CASRLMGTSGDTDTQYF.

This clone has ten or more counts. The chain is built from TRBV24-1 and TRBJ2-1; maybe TRBD1 (5 bases). Trimming removed 4 bases from V and 6 bases from J, with 9 bases in between. The CDR3 has 13 residues. Germline V gene sequence: CDR1 KGHDR, CDR2 SFDVKD. CDR3 in DNA: TGTGCCACCAGTGAACCAGGGTTCAATGAGCAGTTCTTC. As protein: CATSEPGFNEQFF.

This clone was found a few times. DNA for the CDR3: TGTGCCAGCAGTTCGGCAGGGGGTGGGTCCGGGGAGCTGTTTTTT. Its protein is CASSSAGGGSGELFF. The V gene is TRBV6-5, the J gene TRBJ2-2; the match to TRBD1 covers 7 bases. The CDR3 has 15 amino acids. Germline V gene data show CDR1 as MNHEY and CDR2 as SVGAGI. V gave up 4 bases and J gave up 6 bases; unmatched junction bases: 8.

This clone was detected many times. This chain links TRBV12-3 or TRBV12-4 with TRBJ2-2; D tentatively reads TRBD1 or TRBD2 (5 bases each). Trimming took 6 bases from V and 3 from J, leaving 17 bases between them. There are 16 residues in the CDR3. The CDR3: CASRSGLGVYTGELFF. The DNA for the CDR3 is TGTGCCAGCAGATCGGGGCTCGGGGTTTACACCGGGGAGCTGTTTTTT.

The chain carries TRBV28 and TRBJ2-5; D gene uncertain. CDR1 is MDHEN and CDR2 is SYDVKM in the germline V gene. The CDR3 loop spans 12 amino acids. V lost 3 bases to trimming and J lost 9 bases, with 11 bases between them. DNA of the CDR3: TGTGCCAGCAGTTTTGTAGCCCGAGCCCAGTACTTC. It specifies CASSFVARAQYF.